This T cell receptor (beta chain) was retrieved from a study of T cells in tuberculosis (dated by TCRdb to the late 2010s). Regarding the research as a whole: In the study, CD1B tetramers and high-throughput TCR immunosequencing were combined to characterize T cells specific for the mycobacterial lipid antigen glucose monomycolate (GMM).

As regards this clone: Within one base of it there is no much larger clone, and no base qualities were kept.

From V the trimming removes 4 bases and from J it removes 2 bases, while the gene matches leave 10 bases of the junction unaccounted for. Taken from the germline V gene (reference sequence), the CDR1 and CDR2 loops are SGHNT and YYREEE. The CDR3 holds 19 amino acids from the cysteine to the phenylalanine. Here the CDR3 DNA is all that survives: 57 bases in frame from base 1. PBMC were thawed, rested overnight, stained with a GMM-loaded CD1B tetramer, a Live/Dead dye and anti-CD3, and then sorted on a FACS Aria II. C32 glucose monomycolate purified from Rhodococcus equi was loaded onto CD1B tetramers. PBMC used for tetramer sorting had been depleted of CD14-expressing monocytes for a separate study before cryopreservation. From each donor, around 96,000 tetramer-negative cells were sorted and were analyzed alongside the tetramer-positive cells. GMM-loaded CD1B tetramers were used to sort antigen-specific T cells from several healthy South African adults.

Because TCR-alpha and TCR-beta chains were sequenced unpaired, no chain pairing information was available. The immunoSEQ multiplex PCR assay was used to generate TCR libraries, with TCR-beta and/or TCR-alpha/delta assays applied to each sample. The amplified TCR libraries were sequenced using the Illumina high-throughput platform. Concerning the study's data processing: Clustering and dimensionality reduction relied on pairwise TCRdist distances among GMM-specific receptors from T cells that were either sorted ex vivo or expanded in vitro. Sequence motifs defined by gene usage and CDR3 content were checked for enrichment by comparing tetramer-positive and tetramer-negative populations. The table comes from immuneACCESS by way of TCRdb, which keeps in-frame sequences with V and J called. Part of the clones is missing from these tables; in studies checked, under half for an unresolved V gene and the rest for unknown reasons. For V, J and clone size, that table is used; D and trimming come from the DNA. Within this sample are tens of thousands of clones, with approximately 91% of them counted one time only. 1.9% of the sample belongs to the ten largest clones.

The study at large found these results: The stringent sort gate may have missed T cells binding the CD1B-GMM tetramer with low affinity.

The sequenced material came from CD1b-GMM tetramer-negative cells sorted from PBMCs. The cell subset or site tag for this specimen amounts to: T cells not binding CD1B-GMM tetramer, sorted from same donor. Recombination joined TRBV5-4 with TRBJ2-6, with 12 central nucleotides matching TRBD1. The receptor's source is an adult woman with latent tuberculosis. The CDR3 reads as follows: CASSGRDRGLPTGANVLTF. The nucleotides read TGTGCCAGCAGCGGGCGGGACAGGGGGCTTCCTACTGGGGCCAACGTCCTGACTTTC.